This TCR beta chain stems from a study of OX40 agonist ivuxolimab in advanced cancers. Overall study context: Patients received ivuxolimab, an agonistic anti-OX40 (CD134) antibody.

This clone was observed a few times. Samples were taken at baseline and on day 1 of cycles 4 and 7. This table comes from immunoSEQ multiplex PCR, and its TCRdb copy is limited to in-frame clones, with some not included. The sample contains some 80,000 clones, 84% of which appear only once. The CDR3 is made up of 13 amino acids. Germline values: CDR1 MNHNS, CDR2 SASEGT. Deletions cut 0 bases from V and 10 bases from J, with 10 bases between. The sample here was CD4+ or CD8+ T cells sorted from blood, taken in a trial of the OX40 agonist ivuxolimab. The source is an adult with an advanced solid tumor such as melanoma, head and neck, liver or kidney cancer. The chain uses TRBV6-1 and TRBJ2-1; possibly TRBD1 for D (5 bases). The CDR3 reads CASSEARAGEQFF. The CDR3 nucleotides are TGTGCCAGCAGTGAAGCCAGGGCAGGCGAGCAGTTCTTC.